A single sample is the source of the 14 T cell receptor beta chains below, sequenced in a study of shared clonotypes between healthy human individuals. Libraries were prepared by immunoSEQ multiplex PCR; TCRdb keeps only in-frame clonotypes and omits some of them. The sample carries a few hundred thousand clones, about 96% recorded once. Sequencing was done on a sample of naive CD4+ T cells sorted from blood. The subset denotes: CD45RA+ positively selected. All receptors derive from a woman aged 30 to 39 in good health.

This chain uses TRBV10-1 with TRBJ1-1; 9 bases agree with TRBD1. This CDR3 is built from 15 residues. The V gene's germline CDR1 is WNHNN and CDR2 SYGVQD (reference sequence). J lost 6 bases, V lost 0 bases, and 5 bases had no gene match. The CDR3 DNA sequence: TGCGCCAGCAGTGAGTCACAGGGGGCGATGGCTGAAGCTTTCTTT. Residues: CASSESQGAMAEAFF.

The chain links TRBV27 to TRBJ1-1; D perhaps matches TRBD1 (5 bases). Looked up from germline, CDR1 is MNHEY and CDR2 is SMNVEV (reference sequence). The CDR3 spans 10 residues. Trimming took 11 bases from V and 7 from J, leaving 11 bases between them. The CDR3 coding sequence is TGTGCCGGGGGATATAATGAAGCTTTCTTT. Encoded protein: CAGGYNEAFF.

The rearrangement links TRBV7-3 to TRBJ2-7, with D tentatively TRBD2 (5 bases). CDR3 size: 14 residues. Germline V CDR1 and CDR2: SGHTA, FQGTGA. V dropped 1 base and J dropped 4 bases, with 11 bases sitting between them. The CDR3: CASSLMRATYEQYF. In nucleotides, the CDR3 is TGTGCCAGCAGCTTAATGCGGGCCACTTACGAGCAGTACTTC.

About this clone: The same CDR3 can be traced to other DNA sequences in this sample. The rearrangement uses TRBV28 and TRBJ1-3; D gene unclear. The CDR3 is 15 residues long. The V end lost 3 bases, the J end lost 1 base, and 10 bases lay between the germline ends. Germline CDR1 is MDHEN and CDR2 is SYDVKM. The CDR3 protein is CASSLSPDSGNTIYF. CDR3 DNA: TGTGCCAGCAGTTTGTCCCCAGATTCTGGAAACACCATATATTTT.

The chain links TRBV15 to TRBJ2-4; 8 nucleotides align to TRBD1. V was pared by 0 bases and J by 0 bases, with 13 bases of the junction left unmatched. The CDR3 spans 20 residues. In germline, CDR1 is LNHNV, CDR2 YYDKDF (reference sequence). The chain's CDR3 is CATSRDRDRGYQLAKNIQYF. For the CDR3, the DNA is TGTGCCACCAGCAGAGATCGTGACAGGGGTTACCAACTAGCCAAAAACATTCAGTACTTC. The whole variable domain, filled in from reference TRBV15 and TRBJ2-4, reads DAMVIQNPRYQVTQFGKPVTLSCSQTLNHNVMYWYQQKSSQAPKLLFHYYDKDFNNEADTPDNFQSRRPNTSFCFLDIRSPGLGDTAMYLCATSRDRDRGYQLAKNIQYFGAGTRLSVL.

The chain employs TRBV7-8 and TRBJ2-1, with D possibly TRBD1 on 5 matching bases. Germline V gene lookup returns CDR1 SGHVS and CDR2 FQNEAQ. The CDR3 length is 15 residues. Trimming took 5 bases from V and 5 from J, leaving 16 bases between them. For the CDR3, the DNA is TGTGCCAGCAGCAAGACAGTTACGACTCACAATGAGCAGTTCTTC. It yields the protein CASSKTVTTHNEQFF.

This clone has a handful of counts. The chain joins TRBV4-1 to TRBJ1-5; D perhaps matches TRBD1 (5 bases). The CDR3 has 14 residues. Germline CDR1 reads MGHRA; CDR2 reads YSYEKL. V lost 4 bases and J lost 5, with 12 bases in between. CDR3 sequence (DNA): TGCGCCAGCAGCCGGGACCGACGAGATCAGCCCCAGCATTTT. Amino acids: CASSRDRRDQPQHF.

The rearrangement uses TRBV5-1 and TRBJ2-3; D unclear. The germline CDR1 and CDR2 sequences are SGHRS and YFSETQ. Between the trimmed V and J ends, which lost 4 bases and 4 bases, there was a span of 22 bases. CDR3 length: 17 residues. The CDR3 spells CASSRLSGSIVPDTQYF. CDR3 nucleotides: TGCGCCAGCAGCCGCCTTTCGGGTAGCATCGTACCAGATACGCAGTATTTT.

This chain connects TRBV2 to TRBJ1-5, with D possibly matching TRBD1 (6 bases). The CDR3 has 14 amino acids. Germline-derived CDR1 and CDR2 are SNHLY and FYNNEI. The germline V and J ends were trimmed by 8 bases and 6 bases, with 17 bases remaining between them. The chain's CDR3 is CASGRGREGQPQHF. The CDR3 nucleotides are TGTGCCAGCGGGCGGGGGCGCGAGGGTCAGCCCCAGCATTTT.

This chain links TRBV19 with TRBJ2-7; D possibly corresponds to TRBD2 (5 bases). Trimming removed 3 bases from V and 2 bases from J, with 11 bases in between. Germline V gene sequence: CDR1 LNHDA, CDR2 SQIVND (reference sequence). The CDR3 runs 14 residues. CDR3 bases: TGTGCCAGTAGTATCGGTAGCGCAACCTACGAGCAGTACTTC. It specifies CASSIGSATYEQYF.

On this clone itself: A read error may account for a junction end that differs from germline. The chain recombines TRBV18 with TRBJ1-1; tentatively, D is TRBD1 (6 bases). The CDR3 spans 13 residues. Germline CDR1 KGHSH, CDR2 LQKENI. As DNA, the CDR3 is TGTGCCAGCTCCCCACGCGGACAGACAGAAGCTTTCTTT. Residues: CASSPRGQTEAFF.

V gene TRBV5-4 combines with J gene TRBJ2-6, with D uncertain. Trimming shortened V by 2 bases and J by 0 bases, and 6 bases separated the two germline ends. This CDR3 spans 15 amino acids. Germline CDR1 reads SGHNT; CDR2 reads YYREEE (reference sequence). As DNA, the CDR3 is TGTGCCAGCAGCTTAGACACCTCTGGGGCCAACGTCCTGACTTTC. Translated: CASSLDTSGANVLTF.

The J gene is TRBJ2-1, the V gene TRBV5-1; D gene ambiguous. The V end lost 0 bases, the J end lost 6 bases, and 10 bases lay between the germline ends. The CDR3 extends over 14 amino acids. Germline-derived CDR1 and CDR2 are SGHRS and YFSETQ. CDR3: CASSLVSRVNEQFF. In DNA, the CDR3 is TGCGCCAGCAGCTTGGTTTCTAGGGTCAATGAGCAGTTCTTC.

The CDR3 coding sequence is TGTGCCAGCAGCTTGTACAGCGGGAGCGGGTTTGGAGAGACCCAGTACTTC. The encoded protein is CASSLYSGSGFGETQYF. V usage is TRBV5-6 and J usage is TRBJ2-5; 8 bases map to TRBD2. This CDR3 has 17 amino acids. Trimming removed 1 base from V and 4 bases from J; junction bases left unmatched: 12. Germline loops: CDR1 SGHDT, CDR2 YYEEEE.